What follows describes a single TCR beta chain. The sample belongs to a study of T cell changes during pregnancy in multiple sclerosis. CDR3 length: 17 residues. V trimming: 0 bases; J trimming: 4 bases; junction bases outside the gene matches: 9. The germline V gene encodes CDR1 LGHNA and CDR2 YSLEER. Libraries were prepared by immunoSEQ multiplex PCR; TCRdb keeps only in-frame clonotypes and omits some of them. The repertoire holds around 72,000 clones, with about nine tenths as singletons. The V call is TRBV4-3, the J call TRBJ1-3, with 7 bases fitting TRBD1. The sample consisted of peripheral blood, taken in the third trimester of pregnancy. The TCR originated in a female donor in good health, enrolled as a control in a pregnancy study. CDR3 coding DNA: TGCGCCAGCAGCCAAGATCTGGTGACAGGGACCGGAAACACCATATATTTT. Protein product: CASSQDLVTGTGNTIYF.